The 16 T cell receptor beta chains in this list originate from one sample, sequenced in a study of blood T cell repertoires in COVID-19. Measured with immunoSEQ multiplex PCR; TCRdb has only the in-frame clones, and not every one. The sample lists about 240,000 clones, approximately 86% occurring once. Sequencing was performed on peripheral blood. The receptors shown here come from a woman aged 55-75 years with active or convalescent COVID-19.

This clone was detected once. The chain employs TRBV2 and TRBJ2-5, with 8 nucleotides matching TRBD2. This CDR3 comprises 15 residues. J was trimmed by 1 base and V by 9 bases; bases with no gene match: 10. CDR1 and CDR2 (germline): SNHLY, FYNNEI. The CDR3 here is CASKKRGSSQETQYF. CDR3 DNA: TGTGCCAGTAAAAAGCGGGGGAGCTCCCAAGAGACCCAGTACTTC.

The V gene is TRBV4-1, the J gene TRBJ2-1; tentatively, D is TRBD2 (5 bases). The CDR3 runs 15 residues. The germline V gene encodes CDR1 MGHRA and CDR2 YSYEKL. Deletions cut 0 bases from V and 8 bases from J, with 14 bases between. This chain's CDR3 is CASSQESGSFDEQFF. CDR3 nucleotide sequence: TGCGCCAGCAGCCAAGAGTCGGGGAGTTTCGATGAGCAGTTCTTC.

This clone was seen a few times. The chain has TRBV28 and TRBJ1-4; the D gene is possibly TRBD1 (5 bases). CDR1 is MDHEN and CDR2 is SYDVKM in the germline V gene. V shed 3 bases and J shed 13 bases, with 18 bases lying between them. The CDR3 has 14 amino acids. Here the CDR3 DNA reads TGTGCCAGCAGTTTCCTATTAGGCGGGGGAGTACTGTTTTTT. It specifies CASSFLLGGGVLFF.

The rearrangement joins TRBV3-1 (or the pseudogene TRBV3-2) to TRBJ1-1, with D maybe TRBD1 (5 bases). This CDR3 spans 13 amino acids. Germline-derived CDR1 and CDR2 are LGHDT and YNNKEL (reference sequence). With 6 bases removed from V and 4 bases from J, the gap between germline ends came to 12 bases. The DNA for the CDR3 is TGTGCCAGCAGGGACGGGGGGTCCACTGAAGCTTTCTTT. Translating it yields CASRDGGSTEAFF.

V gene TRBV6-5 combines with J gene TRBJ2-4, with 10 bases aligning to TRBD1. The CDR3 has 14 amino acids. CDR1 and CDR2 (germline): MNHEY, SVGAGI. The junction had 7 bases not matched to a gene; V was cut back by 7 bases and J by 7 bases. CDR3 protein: CASNRDRGKNIQYF. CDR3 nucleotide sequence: TGTGCCAGCAACCGGGACAGGGGTAAGAACATTCAGTACTTC.

This CDR3 reads CASNRGQGPYEQYV. DNA for the CDR3: TGTGCCAGCAATAGGGGACAGGGGCCCTACGAGCAGTACGTC. The chain couples TRBV28 to TRBJ2-7, with 10 bases fitting TRBD1. J was trimmed by 2 bases and V by 7 bases; bases with no gene match: 5. The CDR3 extends over 14 amino acids. Germline CDR1 reads MDHEN; CDR2 reads SYDVKM.

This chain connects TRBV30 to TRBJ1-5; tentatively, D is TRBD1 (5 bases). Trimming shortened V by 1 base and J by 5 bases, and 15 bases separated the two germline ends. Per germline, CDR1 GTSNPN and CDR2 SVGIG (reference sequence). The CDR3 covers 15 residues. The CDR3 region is CAWSGTPDRDQPQHF. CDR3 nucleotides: TGTGCCTGGAGTGGAACCCCCGACAGAGATCAGCCCCAGCATTTT.

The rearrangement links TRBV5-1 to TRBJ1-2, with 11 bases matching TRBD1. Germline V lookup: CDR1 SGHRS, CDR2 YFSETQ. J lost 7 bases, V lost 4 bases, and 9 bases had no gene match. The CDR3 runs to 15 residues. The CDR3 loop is CASSEGQGGIGGYTF. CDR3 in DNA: TGCGCCAGCAGCGAGGGACAGGGGGGAATAGGTGGCTACACCTTC.

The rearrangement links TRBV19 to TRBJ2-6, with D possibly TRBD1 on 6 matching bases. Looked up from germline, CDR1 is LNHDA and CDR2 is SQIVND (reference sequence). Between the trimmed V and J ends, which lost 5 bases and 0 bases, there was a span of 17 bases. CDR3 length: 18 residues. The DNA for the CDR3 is TGTGCCAGTAGTGGCGCCGAGACAGGAACCTCTGGGGCCAACGTCCTGACTTTC. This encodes CASSGAETGTSGANVLTF. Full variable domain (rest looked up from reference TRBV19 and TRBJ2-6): DGGITQSPKYLFRKEGQNVTLSCEQNLNHDAMYWYRQDPGQGLRLIYYSQIVNDFQKGDIAEGYSVSREKKESFPLTVTSAQKNPTAFYLCASSGAETGTSGANVLTFGAGSRLTVL.

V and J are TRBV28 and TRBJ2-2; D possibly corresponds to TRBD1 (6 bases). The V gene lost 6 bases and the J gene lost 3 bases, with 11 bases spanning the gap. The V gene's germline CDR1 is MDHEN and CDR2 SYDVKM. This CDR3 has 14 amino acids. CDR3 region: CASRGNRDTGELFF. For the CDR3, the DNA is TGTGCCAGCAGGGGGAACAGGGACACCGGGGAGCTGTTTTTT.

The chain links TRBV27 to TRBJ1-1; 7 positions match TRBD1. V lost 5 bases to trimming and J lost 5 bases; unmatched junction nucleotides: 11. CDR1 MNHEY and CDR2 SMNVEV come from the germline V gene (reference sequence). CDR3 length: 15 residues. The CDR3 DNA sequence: TGTGCCAGCAGTAGACAGGGTGGGGTTTGGACTGAAGCTTTCTTT. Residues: CASSRQGGVWTEAFF.

The CDR3 region has the DNA TGTGCCAGCAGGGGACTAGCGGGGATGAACACCGGGGAGCTGTTTTTT. This gives the protein CASRGLAGMNTGELFF. This chain uses TRBV27 with TRBJ2-2; TRBD2 matches at 13 bases. This CDR3 is built from 16 residues. Looked up from germline, CDR1 is MNHEY and CDR2 is SMNVEV (reference sequence). Trimming took 6 bases from V and 1 from J; bases not matched to a gene: 2.

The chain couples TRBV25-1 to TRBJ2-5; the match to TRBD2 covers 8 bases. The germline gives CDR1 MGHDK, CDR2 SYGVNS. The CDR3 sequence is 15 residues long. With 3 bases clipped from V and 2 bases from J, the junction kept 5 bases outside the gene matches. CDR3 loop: CASSEGLERQETQYF. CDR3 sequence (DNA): TGTGCCAGCAGTGAGGGACTAGAGAGGCAAGAGACCCAGTACTTC. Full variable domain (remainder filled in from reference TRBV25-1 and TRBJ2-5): EADIYQTPRYLVIGTGKKITLECSQTMGHDKMYWYQQDPGMELHLIHYSYGVNSTEKGDLSSESTVSRIRTEHFPLTLESARPSHTSQYLCASSEGLERQETQYFGPGTRLLVL.

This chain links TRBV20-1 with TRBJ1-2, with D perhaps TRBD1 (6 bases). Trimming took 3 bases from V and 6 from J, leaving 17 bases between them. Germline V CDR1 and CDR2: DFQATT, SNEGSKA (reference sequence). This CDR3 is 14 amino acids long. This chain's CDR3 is CSASRAGVIHGYTF. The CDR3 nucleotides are TGCAGTGCTAGTAGGGCAGGGGTAATACATGGCTACACCTTC.

The CDR3 is CASGLGTSYEQYF. The CDR3 DNA reads TGTGCCAGCGGACTGGGTACCTCCTACGAGCAGTACTTC. The J gene is TRBJ2-7, the V gene TRBV3-1 (or the pseudogene TRBV3-2); possibly TRBD2 for D (5 bases). Germline loops: CDR1 LGHDT, CDR2 YNNKEL (reference sequence). V was pared by 8 bases and J by 0 bases, with 11 bases between. The CDR3 is 13 residues long.

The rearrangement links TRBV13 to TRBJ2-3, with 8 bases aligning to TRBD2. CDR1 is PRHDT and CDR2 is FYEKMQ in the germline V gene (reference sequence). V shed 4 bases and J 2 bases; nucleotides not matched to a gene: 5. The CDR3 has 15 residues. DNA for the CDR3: TGTGCCAGCAGCTCGCGGGGGGCCGACACAGATACGCAGTATTTT. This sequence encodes CASSSRGADTDTQYF.